These 32 T cell receptor beta chains were all obtained from the same sample, sequenced in a study of PD-1 blockade in mismatch repair-deficient tumors. Repertoires were generated with immunoSEQ multiplex PCR, while TCRdb's copy carries only in-frame clones and drops some. The data contain roughly 120,000 clones, roughly 90% of them seen just once; the ten biggest clones take up 12%. Material: peripheral blood, obtained just over 70 weeks after starting pembrolizumab. The origin of the receptors is an adult with mismatch repair-deficient cancer.

V usage is TRBV27 and J usage is TRBJ2-7; D is tentatively TRBD1 or TRBD2 (5 bases each). CDR1 is MNHEY and CDR2 is SMNVEV in the germline V gene (reference sequence). Trimming shortened V by 2 bases and J by 3 bases, and 14 bases separated the two germline ends. This CDR3 is built from 15 residues. The DNA of the CDR3 is TGTGCCAGCAGTTTAGGGTCGGGGACGGTCTACGAGCAGTACTTC. Protein sequence: CASSLGSGTVYEQYF.

The V gene is TRBV7-9, the J gene TRBJ2-7; 8 bases fit TRBD2. The CDR3 length is 14 residues. Losses at the gene ends were 5 bases for V and 2 bases for J; bases not matched to a gene: 5. Germline V lookup: CDR1 SEHNR, CDR2 FQNEAQ (reference sequence). The CDR3 DNA reads as TGTGCCAGCAGCCCCCGACTAGCGACCTACGAGCAGTACTTC. Protein sequence: CASSPRLATYEQYF.

The V call is TRBV29-1, the J call TRBJ2-3; D may correspond to TRBD1 or TRBD2 (5 bases each). The CDR3 extends over 14 amino acids. The germline CDR1 and CDR2 sequences are SQVTM and ANQGSEA. The ends were cut back, 4 bases at V and 4 bases at J, with 15 bases in the middle. The CDR3 here is CSVGRDLGADTQYF. Here the CDR3 DNA reads TGCAGCGTTGGACGGGACCTTGGGGCAGATACGCAGTATTTT.

V usage is TRBV28 and J usage is TRBJ1-5; 9 positions match TRBD1. The CDR3 spans 14 residues. The junction had 9 bases not matched to a gene; V was cut back by 6 bases and J by 9 bases. Germline-derived CDR1 and CDR2 are MDHEN and SYDVKM. Here the CDR3 DNA reads TGTGCCAGCAGCACAGGGGGCGCTTGGGGGCCCCAGCATTTT. Protein sequence: CASSTGGAWGPQHF. Filled out from reference TRBV28 and TRBJ1-5, the complete variable domain reads DVKVTQSSRYLVKRTGEKVFLECVQDMDHENMFWYRQDPGLGLRLIYFSYDVKMKEKGDIPEGYSVSREKKERFSLILESASTNQTSMYLCASSTGGAWGPQHFGDGTRLSIL.

Here the CDR3 DNA reads TGTGCCAGCAGGTCCCGGGGGCATAAAGAGACCCAGTACTTC. Its translation is CASRSRGHKETQYF. The genes are TRBV7-9 and TRBJ2-5; D is tentatively TRBD1 or TRBD2 (6 bases each). This CDR3 contains 14 residues. Germline V lookup: CDR1 SEHNR, CDR2 FQNEAQ (reference sequence). V was cut by 6 bases and J by 3 bases, with 14 bases left in between.

The chain joins TRBV4-1 to TRBJ2-3; D may be TRBD1 or TRBD2 (5 bases each). The V end was cut by 0 bases, the J end by 0 bases, with 13 bases between. CDR3 length: 17 residues. Germline V gives CDR1 MGHRA, CDR2 YSYEKL. Here the CDR3 DNA reads TGCGCCAGCAGCCAAGACGGGGTAGGGGATAGCACAGATACGCAGTATTTT. This gives the protein CASSQDGVGDSTDTQYF.

This chain links TRBV4-1 with TRBJ2-3, with D maybe TRBD1 (7 bases). Germline V gene data show CDR1 as MGHRA and CDR2 as YSYEKL. The CDR3 runs 15 residues. V dropped 1 base and J dropped 4 bases, with 12 bases sitting between them. CDR3 sequence (DNA): TGCGCCAGCAGCCAAGTACAGGGGAGGCCAGATACGCAGTATTTT. Translation gives CASSQVQGRPDTQYF.

V is TRBV7-8 and J is TRBJ1-1; unclear D gene. Trimming removed 4 bases from V and 1 base from J, with 7 bases in between. The CDR3 runs 13 residues. The germline V gene has CDR1 SGHVS and CDR2 FQNEAQ. The CDR3 DNA reads as TGTGCCAGCAGCTCAACTGGGAACACTGAAGCTTTCTTT. It is translated as CASSSTGNTEAFF.

The V gene is TRBV27, the J gene TRBJ1-1; tentative D call: TRBD1 (5 bases). V gave up 2 bases and J gave up 5 bases, with 9 bases separating them. The germline gives CDR1 MNHEY, CDR2 SMNVEV (reference sequence). This CDR3 has 13 amino acids. CDR3 region: CASSLNGGTEAFF. The CDR3 DNA reads as TGTGCCAGCAGTTTAAACGGGGGAACTGAAGCTTTCTTT.

The chain links TRBV2 to TRBJ2-3, with D hard to call. This CDR3 contains 11 residues. Germline loops: CDR1 SNHLY, CDR2 FYNNEI. V was clipped by 6 bases and J by 2 bases, with 3 bases between them. The CDR3, as DNA: TGTGCCAGCAGCGTCACAGATACGCAGTATTTT. The encoded protein is CASSVTDTQYF.

CDR3 sequence: CASSPQAGQPQHF. In DNA form, the CDR3 reads TGTGCCAGCAGCCCGCAAGCGGGTCAGCCCCAGCATTTT. The chain combines TRBV13 with TRBJ1-5, with no clear D. V shed 5 bases and J shed 6 bases, with 11 bases lying between them. The CDR3 covers 13 residues. Per the germline V gene, CDR1 is PRHDT and CDR2 is FYEKMQ (reference sequence). Looking up the rest from reference TRBV13 and TRBJ1-5 gives the full variable domain: AAGVIQSPRHLIKEKRETATLKCYPIPRHDTVYWYQQGPGQDPQFLISFYEKMQSDKGSIPDRFSAQQFSDYHSELNMSSLELGDSALYFCASSPQAGQPQHFGDGTRLSIL.

This chain joins TRBV5-6 and TRBJ1-1; 7 bases are a match to TRBD1. Germline CDR1 SGHDT, CDR2 YYEEEE. After removal of 1 base from V and 4 bases from J, the junction contained 4 bases not matched to a gene. The CDR3 is made up of 14 amino acids. The CDR3, as DNA: TGTGCCAGCAGCTTGTTAGGGGGCGGCACTGAAGCTTTCTTT. Protein product: CASSLLGGGTEAFF.

The chain has TRBV4-3 and TRBJ1-4; D unresolved. The germline V gene encodes CDR1 LGHNA and CDR2 YSLEER. The CDR3 covers 15 residues. With 0 bases removed from V and 0 bases from J, the gap between germline ends came to 5 bases. This chain's CDR3 is CASSQDGATNEKLFF. The CDR3 region has the DNA TGCGCCAGCAGCCAAGACGGAGCAACTAATGAAAAACTGTTTTTT.

The chain recombines TRBV5-4 with TRBJ2-3, with D possibly TRBD2 on 6 matching bases. Trimming cost V 2 bases and J 1 base, with 8 bases left between them. CDR3 length: 14 residues. Germline values: CDR1 SGHNT, CDR2 YYREEE (reference sequence). CDR3 in DNA: TGTGCCAGCAGCTTTGGAGGGCGCACAGATACGCAGTATTTT. The encoded protein is CASSFGGRTDTQYF.

V is TRBV5-6 and J is TRBJ2-1; the match to TRBD2 covers 13 bases. CDR3 length: 19 residues. Germline CDR1 reads SGHDT; CDR2 reads YYEEEE. Trimming at V came to 4 bases and at J to 0 bases, leaving 10 bases not matched to a gene. The DNA of the CDR3 is TGTGCCAGCAGCAATCCGGGACTAGCGGGAATCTTCTCCTACAATGAGCAGTTCTTC. This encodes CASSNPGLAGIFSYNEQFF.

The chain employs TRBV5-1 and TRBJ2-1; D might be TRBD1 (5 bases). The CDR3 runs 15 residues. CDR1 and CDR2 (germline): SGHRS, YFSETQ. The V and J ends lost 0 bases and 7 bases respectively, with 14 bases between them. The CDR3 loop reads CASSLDFSAGNEQFF. CDR3 nucleotide sequence: TGCGCCAGCAGCTTGGATTTTTCTGCAGGGAATGAGCAGTTCTTC.

This chain joins TRBV6-6 and TRBJ1-2, with D tentatively TRBD1 (5 bases). CDR3 length: 15 amino acids. The germline CDR1 and CDR2 sequences are MNHNY and SVGAGI (reference sequence). Trimming shortened V by 4 bases and J by 2 bases, and 14 bases separated the two germline ends. CDR3 DNA sequence: TGTGCCAGCAGTTCCGGGGACCGGGCGAACTATGGCTACACCTTC. Translating gives CASSSGDRANYGYTF.

V usage is TRBV7-8 and J usage is TRBJ2-1; 11 nucleotides align to TRBD2. Germline assignment: CDR1 SGHVS and CDR2 FQNEAQ. V shed 0 bases and J 7 bases; nucleotides not matched to a gene: 8. The CDR3 contains 17 residues. This CDR3 reads CASSLAGTSGERNEQFF. DNA for the CDR3: TGTGCCAGCAGCTTAGCTGGGACTAGCGGAGAAAGAAATGAGCAGTTCTTC.

The chain combines TRBV29-1 with TRBJ2-1; the match to TRBD2 covers 10 bases. V lost 5 bases to trimming and J lost 2 bases; unmatched junction nucleotides: 6. Germline V gives CDR1 SQVTM, CDR2 ANQGSEA. This CDR3 comprises 15 residues. The CDR3 bases are TGCAGCGTTTGTCCAAGCGGGAGGGCCTACAATGAGCAGTTCTTC. It specifies CSVCPSGRAYNEQFF.

This chain joins TRBV9 and TRBJ1-1, with D perhaps matching TRBD1 (6 bases). Per the germline V gene, CDR1 is SGDLS and CDR2 is YYNGEE. The CDR3 totals 13 residues. Trimming stripped 0 bases from V and 7 bases from J, with 10 bases between. The CDR3 nucleotides read TGTGCCAGCAGCGTAGGAGGGGGGGATGAAGCTTTCTTT. It codes for CASSVGGGDEAFF.

The CDR3 region has the DNA TGTGCCAGCAGTTTTAGCGGGAGAGTCACAGATACGCAGTATTTT. Translation gives CASSFSGRVTDTQYF. This rearrangement joins TRBV27 to TRBJ2-3, with 9 bases that match TRBD2. CDR3 length equals 15 residues. J was trimmed by 2 bases and V by 3 bases; bases with no gene match: 3. The germline gives CDR1 MNHEY, CDR2 SMNVEV (reference sequence).

V is TRBV7-2 and J is TRBJ1-4; D ambiguous. Germline loops: CDR1 SGHTA, CDR2 FQGNSA. This CDR3 comprises 14 residues. Trimming shortened V by 5 bases and J by 7 bases, and 14 bases separated the two germline ends. CDR3 residues: CASSPEVIGEKLFF. The CDR3 DNA reads TGTGCCAGCAGCCCAGAGGTCATCGGTGAAAAACTGTTTTTT.

The chain combines TRBV27 with TRBJ2-1; the D gene is possibly TRBD2 (5 bases). From germline, CDR1 is MNHEY and CDR2 SMNVEV (reference sequence). Trimming took off 5 bases at V and 2 bases at J, with 10 bases between the two ends. The CDR3 consists of 14 residues. CDR3 amino acids: CASSAGSAYNEQFF. The CDR3, as DNA: TGTGCCAGCAGTGCGGGTTCAGCCTACAATGAGCAGTTCTTC.

This clone was found once. This chain links TRBV19 with TRBJ1-1; D is unclear. V gave up 1 base and J gave up 4 bases, with 16 bases separating them. This CDR3 spans 16 amino acids. In germline, CDR1 is LNHDA, CDR2 SQIVND (reference sequence). CDR3 sequence: CASSIGPLTYTTEAFF. The CDR3 nucleotides are TGTGCCAGTAGTATAGGGCCCCTGACTTATACCACTGAAGCTTTCTTT.

This clone was seen only a few times. CDR3 sequence reads: CASSLVGKGYTF. CDR3 bases: TGTGCCAGCAGCTTGGTGGGTAAAGGCTACACCTTC. This chain joins TRBV5-4 and TRBJ1-2; D call uncertain. V was cut by 0 bases and J by 8 bases, with 8 bases left in between. This CDR3 has 12 residues. CDR1 and CDR2 (germline): SGHNT, YYREEE (reference sequence).

The chain joins TRBV9 to TRBJ2-3; TRBD2 matches at 10 bases. From germline, CDR1 is SGDLS and CDR2 YYNGEE. This CDR3 is 16 amino acids long. The trim removed 2 bases at V and 1 base at J, leaving 4 bases unmatched. In nucleotides, the CDR3 is TGTGCCAGCAGCGTTACCGGGACTAGCGGCACAGATACGCAGTATTTT. Its protein product is CASSVTGTSGTDTQYF.

The chain carries TRBV16 and TRBJ1-2; tentatively, D is TRBD1 (5 bases). Trimming left V 4 bases short and J 7 bases short, with 13 bases between. Germline assignment: CDR1 KGHSY and CDR2 FQNENV. CDR3 size: 13 residues. CDR3 sequence reads: CASSPELGVGYTF. CDR3 nucleotide sequence: TGTGCCAGCAGCCCTGAGTTAGGGGTTGGCTACACCTTC.

The V and J genes are TRBV11-2 and TRBJ1-3, with 7 bases fitting TRBD1. Trimming took 3 bases from V and 5 from J; bases not matched to a gene: 4. CDR1 and CDR2 (germline): SGHAT, FQNNGV. CDR3 size: 14 residues. CDR3 sequence: CASSFGTARNTIYF. CDR3 nucleotide sequence: TGTGCCAGCAGCTTCGGGACAGCCAGAAACACCATATATTTT.

This clone was seen a handful of times. CDR3 region: CAWTKGQGDGYTF. The CDR3 DNA sequence: TGTGCCTGGACTAAGGGACAGGGAGATGGCTACACCTTC. The chain is built from TRBV30 and TRBJ1-2; 9 bases are a match to TRBD1. CDR1 and CDR2 (germline): GTSNPN, SVGIG (reference sequence). The CDR3 spans 13 residues. V lost 4 bases and J lost 6; bases outside the gene matches: 6.

V is TRBV21-1 and J is TRBJ1-1; the DNA was not compared with TRBD1, the D call given in the table. TRBV21-1 is reported as a pseudogene. CDR3 size: 19 residues. Here the CDR3 reads CASSRNVRTGQLNITEAFF. The CDR3 DNA reads as TGTGCCAGCAGCCGGAACGTACGAACAGGGCAATTGAATATCACTGAAGCTTTCTTT.

The rearrangement joins TRBV28 to TRBJ2-7, with D maybe TRBD2 (6 bases). The V and J ends lost 4 bases and 0 bases respectively, with 13 bases between them. Germline CDR1 and CDR2: MDHEN and SYDVKM. CDR3 size: 15 residues. As DNA, the CDR3 is TGTGCCAGCAGTTCACCTAGCGTGAACTCCTACGAGCAGTACTTC. The encoded protein is CASSSPSVNSYEQYF.

This rearrangement joins TRBV30 to TRBJ2-1, with 7 bases that match TRBD1. The length of the CDR3 is 15 residues. V shed 4 bases, J shed 0 bases, and the junction held 6 bases outside the gene matches. Germline V lookup: CDR1 GTSNPN, CDR2 SVGIG (reference sequence). CDR3 bases: TGTGCCTGGAACCCGACAGGGAGCTCCTACAATGAGCAGTTCTTC. Residues: CAWNPTGSSYNEQFF.